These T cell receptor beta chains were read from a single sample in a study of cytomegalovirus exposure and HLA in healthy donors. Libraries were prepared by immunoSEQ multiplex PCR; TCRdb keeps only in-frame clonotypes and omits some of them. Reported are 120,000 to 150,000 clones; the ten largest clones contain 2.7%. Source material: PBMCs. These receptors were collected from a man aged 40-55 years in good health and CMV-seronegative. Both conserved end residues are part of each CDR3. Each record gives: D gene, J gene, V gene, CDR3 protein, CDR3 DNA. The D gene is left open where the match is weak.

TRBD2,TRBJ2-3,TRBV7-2,CASSLAASGADTQYF,TGTGCCAGCAGCTTAGCAGCTAGCGGGGCGGATACGCAGTATTTT
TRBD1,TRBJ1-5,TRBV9,CASSMGQAPGTQHF,TGTGCCAGCAGCATGGGACAGGCCCCAGGGACCCAGCATTTT
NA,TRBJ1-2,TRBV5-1,CASSRDGANYGYTF,TGCGCCAGCAGCCGCGACGGGGCTAACTATGGCTACACCTTC
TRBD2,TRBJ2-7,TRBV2,CASSARTSGNYEQYF,TGTGCCAGCAGTGCTAGGACTAGCGGAAATTACGAGCAGTACTTC
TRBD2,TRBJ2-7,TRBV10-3,CATTTSGEYEQYF,TGTGCCACTACGACTAGCGGGGAATACGAGCAGTACTTC
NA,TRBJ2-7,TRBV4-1,CASSITGNDEQYF,TGCGCCAGCAGCATTACAGGGAACGACGAGCAGTACTTC
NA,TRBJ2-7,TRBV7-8,CASSPAGGSSYEQYF,TGTGCCAGCAGCCCTGCCGGTGGGAGCTCCTACGAGCAGTACTTC
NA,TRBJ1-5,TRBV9,CASSRDFNSNQPQHF,TGTGCCAGCAGCCGGGATTTTAATAGCAATCAGCCCCAGCATTTT
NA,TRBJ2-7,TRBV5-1,CASSFAAGGKDEQYF,TGCGCCAGCAGCTTCGCGGCAGGGGGGAAGGACGAGCAGTACTTC
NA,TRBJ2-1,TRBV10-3,CAISEQAAIYNEQFF,TGTGCCATCAGTGAACAAGCGGCGATCTACAATGAGCAGTTCTTC